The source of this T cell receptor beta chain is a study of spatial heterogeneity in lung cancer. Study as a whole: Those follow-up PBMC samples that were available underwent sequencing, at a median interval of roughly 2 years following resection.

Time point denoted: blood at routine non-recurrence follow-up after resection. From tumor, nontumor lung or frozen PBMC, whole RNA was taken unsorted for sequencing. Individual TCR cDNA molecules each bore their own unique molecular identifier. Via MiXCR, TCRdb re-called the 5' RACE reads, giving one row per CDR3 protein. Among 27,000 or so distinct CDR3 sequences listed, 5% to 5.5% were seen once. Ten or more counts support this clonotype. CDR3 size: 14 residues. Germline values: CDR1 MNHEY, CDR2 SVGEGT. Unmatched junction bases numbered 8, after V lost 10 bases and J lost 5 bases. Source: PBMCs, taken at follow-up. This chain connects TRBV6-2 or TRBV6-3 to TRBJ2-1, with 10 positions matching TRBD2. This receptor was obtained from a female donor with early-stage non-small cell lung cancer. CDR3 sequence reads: CATASGGANNEQFF. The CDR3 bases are TGTGCCACCGCGAGCGGGGGGGCCAACAATGAGCAGTTCTTC.